These 8 T cell receptor beta chains were sequenced from one sample in a study of shared clonotypes between healthy human individuals. Positively selected for CCR7, the CD45RO-negative cells used as naive CD8 cells excluded terminally differentiated effector memory CD45RA+ cells. Measured with immunoSEQ multiplex PCR; TCRdb has only the in-frame clones, and not every one. The sample consists of about 2 million clones, just under 95% of them appearing once. Source material: naive CD8+ T cells sorted from blood. The receptor source for this set is a man between 18 and 35 years old in good health.

The chain is built from TRBV28 and TRBJ1-5; possible D gene TRBD1, 6 bases. The CDR3 length is 13 residues. CDR1 MDHEN and CDR2 SYDVKM come from the germline V gene. V gave up 3 bases and J gave up 14 bases, with 17 bases separating them. DNA of the CDR3: TGTGCCAGCAGTTTCGGGAACAGGGCCCCTGAGCATTTT. Translating it yields CASSFGNRAPEHF. Complete variable domain (other parts from reference TRBV28 and TRBJ1-5): DVKVTQSSRYLVKRTGEKVFLECVQDMDHENMFWYRQDPGLGLRLIYFSYDVKMKEKGDIPEGYSVSREKKERFSLILESASTNQTSMYLCASSFGNRAPEHFGDGTRLSIL.

The chain is built from TRBV6-5 and TRBJ2-5, with 8 bases matching TRBD2. V lost 6 bases, J lost 4 bases, and 10 bases stayed unmatched. CDR3 length: 15 amino acids. CDR1 and CDR2 (germline): MNHEY, SVGAGI. The CDR3 DNA reads TGTGCCAGCAGCCTGAGGACGGGGGGGAGAGAGACCCAGTACTTC. Translated, it gives CASSLRTGGRETQYF.

This chain links TRBV4-1 with TRBJ2-1; the match to TRBD2 covers 7 bases. Germline-derived CDR1 and CDR2 are MGHRA and YSYEKL. V lost 0 bases, J lost 4 bases, and 9 bases stayed unmatched. This CDR3 is 17 amino acids long. In nucleotides, the CDR3 is TGCGCCAGCAGCCAAGATCCGGTCGAGCGGGATTACAATGAGCAGTTCTTC. Translated, it gives CASSQDPVERDYNEQFF.

The chain has TRBV2 and TRBJ2-7; the match to TRBD2 covers 7 bases. CDR1 is SNHLY, CDR2 FYNNEI, per germline. The CDR3 sequence is 12 residues long. J gave up 5 bases and V 6 bases, and 4 bases lay outside the gene matches. CDR3: CASRGLRNEQYF. In DNA, the CDR3 is TGTGCCAGCAGGGGACTAAGGAACGAGCAGTACTTC.

This clone appeared once. The sample holds other DNA sequences that translate to the same CDR3. The gene calls are TRBV28 and TRBJ1-1, with D tentatively TRBD1 (6 bases). This CDR3 has 13 amino acids. With 2 bases removed from V and 4 bases from J, the gap between germline ends came to 8 bases. Germline V lookup: CDR1 MDHEN, CDR2 SYDVKM. The CDR3: CASSLRGITEAFF. CDR3 coding DNA: TGTGCCAGCAGTTTAAGGGGGATCACTGAAGCTTTCTTT.

The chain links TRBV19 to TRBJ1-5; 7 nucleotides line up with TRBD1. This CDR3 has 15 amino acids. Germline V lookup: CDR1 LNHDA, CDR2 SQIVND (reference sequence). With V trimmed by 5 bases and J by 3 bases, 7 bases remained unmatched. CDR3 amino acids: CASSPYRGDNQPQHF. CDR3 coding DNA: TGTGCCAGTAGTCCGTACAGGGGAGACAATCAGCCCCAGCATTTT.

This clone showed up just once. V is TRBV27 and J is TRBJ2-1, with 9 bases matching TRBD2. The V gene's germline CDR1 is MNHEY and CDR2 SMNVEV (reference sequence). The CDR3 runs to 14 residues. The V and J ends lost 6 bases and 8 bases, in that order; junction bases with no gene match: 8. Written as DNA, the CDR3 is TGTGCCAGCAGCGAGCGGGAGGTCCTTGATGAGCAGTTCTTC. It yields the protein CASSEREVLDEQFF.

The CDR3 protein is CASSLRAAFYGYTF. In DNA form, the CDR3 reads TGTGCCAGCAGCTTAAGGGCAGCTTTCTATGGCTACACCTTC. The chain couples TRBV11-2 to TRBJ1-2; D unresolved. In germline, CDR1 is SGHAT, CDR2 FQNNGV. There are 14 residues in the CDR3. Trimming cost V 2 bases and J 4 bases, with 11 bases left between them.